A single sample is the source of the 20 T cell receptor beta chains below, sequenced in a study of CXCR3-negative and CXCR3-positive naive CD8 T cells. The study, taken as a whole, reports: CXCR3-positive naive cells carried more hydrophobic TRB CDR3s than CXCR3-negative naive cells did.

TRB cDNA libraries were made by UMI-labeled 5' RACE. TCRdb reprocessed the 5' RACE reads, keeping one entry per CDR3 protein, no DNA. The sample table includes around 160,000 distinct CDR3 sequences. These receptors lack a known antigen. The sequencing sample was made of naive CXCR3+ CD8+ T cells from blood. The subset was: CD45RO-CCR7+CD27+CD95- naive CD8+ T cells expressing CXCR3 (TNR3+). Receptors originate from a human donor in good health. Some clones in this sample may be carry-over from other donors' samples.

This chain joins TRBV7-9 and TRBJ1-5; TCRdb names TRBD1, which stays unverified in the absence of DNA. CDR1 and CDR2 from the germline V gene are SEHNR and FQNEAQ (reference sequence). CDR3 length equals 13 residues. CDR3 protein: CASSPPGNQPQHF.

CDR3 loop: CASSPPTSGGTNEQFF. The V and J genes are TRBV7-9 and TRBJ2-1; the TCRdb call, TRBD2, lacks DNA for checking. CDR3 length equals 16 residues. Germline assignment: CDR1 SEHNR and CDR2 FQNEAQ (reference sequence).

This chain links TRBV6-2 or TRBV6-3 with TRBJ1-6; TCRdb's D call, TRBD1, is unchecked because there is no DNA. The CDR3 has 16 residues. The V gene's germline CDR1 is MNHEY and CDR2 SVGEGT. CDR3 loop: CASSSTGGVLNSPLHF.

The V gene is TRBV19, the J gene TRBJ1-2. The germline CDR1 and CDR2 sequences are LNHDA and SQIVND (reference sequence). The CDR3 extends over 12 amino acids. This chain's CDR3 is CATENTNYGYTF.

The J gene is TRBJ1-1, the V gene TRBV29-1; without DNA, the TCRdb call of TRBD1 cannot be checked. Germline V gives CDR1 SQVTM, CDR2 ANQGSEA. This CDR3 comprises 14 residues. This CDR3 is CSALIAGGGTEAFF.

V usage is TRBV6-1 and J usage is TRBJ2-2; TCRdb's D call, TRBD1, is unchecked because there is no DNA. Germline lookup yields CDR1 MNHNS and CDR2 SASEGT. The CDR3 is 16 residues long. CDR3 amino acids: CASSDHVGGNTGELFF.

The chain recombines TRBV18 with TRBJ2-3; TCRdb names TRBD2, which stays unverified in the absence of DNA. The CDR3 is 11 amino acids. The germline V gene encodes CDR1 KGHSH and CDR2 LQKENI. CDR3 sequence: CASSEGDTQYF.

This sequence joins TRBV24-1 and TRBJ2-7. Germline values: CDR1 KGHDR, CDR2 SFDVKD. CDR3 length: 13 residues. The CDR3 region is CATSDDRSYEQYF.

This sequence joins TRBV20-1 and TRBJ2-7; TCRdb indicates TRBD2, and absent DNA this call remains unverified. The V gene's germline CDR1 is DFQATT and CDR2 SNEGSKA (reference sequence). The CDR3 covers 16 residues. The chain's CDR3 is CSARDVRIAGGYEQYF.

The chain links TRBV14 to TRBJ2-7; TCRdb's D call of TRBD1 is untestable without DNA. The CDR3 is 14 amino acids. The germline V gene has CDR1 SGHDN and CDR2 FVKESK. The CDR3 loop is CASSFWTPDYEQYF.

This rearrangement joins TRBV19 to TRBJ1-1; checking the TCRdb D call of TRBD1 is not possible without DNA. The CDR3 has 15 residues. CDR1 and CDR2 from the germline V gene are LNHDA and SQIVND (reference sequence). The CDR3 loop reads CASSIDLGVRTEAFF.

The chain carries TRBV4-1 and TRBJ2-2; TCRdb picks TRBD2, but there is no DNA to check that call. This CDR3 comprises 13 residues. Germline V gene data show CDR1 as MGHRA and CDR2 as YSYEKL. CDR3 residues: CASSQVPPGELFF.

The chain joins TRBV19 to TRBJ2-1; absent DNA, TCRdb's TRBD2 call cannot be checked. The CDR3 consists of 15 residues. Germline V lookup: CDR1 LNHDA, CDR2 SQIVND (reference sequence). CDR3 region: CASNEAGGAYNEQFF.

The V and J genes are TRBV29-1 and TRBJ2-7. The CDR3 loop spans 12 amino acids. The germline CDR1 and CDR2 sequences are SQVTM and ANQGSEA. The CDR3 here is CSVEDLQGLQYF.

This chain joins TRBV29-1 and TRBJ2-1; TCRdb's D call, TRBD2, is unchecked because there is no DNA. Germline CDR1 is SQVTM and CDR2 is ANQGSEA. The CDR3 spans 13 residues. The CDR3 loop is CSQRSGVTNEQFF.

The CDR3 is CSVRDRGDTGELFF. The chain has TRBV29-1 and TRBJ2-2; TCRdb reports TRBD1, a call that lacks DNA to check it against. The CDR3 has 14 amino acids. CDR1 SQVTM and CDR2 ANQGSEA come from the germline V gene.

The rearrangement links TRBV7-9 to TRBJ2-7; TCRdb gives TRBD1 as the D gene, but with no DNA this cannot be confirmed. Per the germline V gene, CDR1 is SEHNR and CDR2 is FQNEAQ (reference sequence). CDR3 length equals 14 residues. CDR3 sequence reads: CASSSRDRAYEQYF.

The V call is TRBV9, the J call TRBJ1-1; TCRdb indicates TRBD1, and absent DNA this call remains unverified. This CDR3 has 15 residues. Germline V CDR1 and CDR2: SGDLS, YYNGEE. The CDR3: CASSPEGQTNTEAFF.

The V gene is TRBV4-1, the J gene TRBJ2-2. This CDR3 has 16 residues. CDR1 and CDR2 from the germline V gene are MGHRA and YSYEKL. The CDR3 region is CASSLTSSIGTGELFF.

The gene calls are TRBV20-1 and TRBJ2-1; TCRdb's D call of TRBD2 is untestable without DNA. CDR1 and CDR2 (germline): DFQATT, SNEGSKA (reference sequence). This CDR3 region has 14 residues. The CDR3 sequence: CSARTSGDYNEQFF.